Below, 5 T cell receptor beta chains from the same sample are listed, as sequenced in a study of cytomegalovirus exposure and HLA in healthy donors. The PCR had 60 Vbeta and 13 Jbeta primers. Repertoires were generated with immunoSEQ multiplex PCR, while TCRdb's copy carries only in-frame clones and drops some. The table includes over 85,000 clones, roughly 80% detected once. What was sequenced was PBMCs. Source of these receptors: a young man in good health and CMV-seropositive.

The sample holds a few counts of this clone. The J gene is TRBJ2-7, the V gene TRBV6-5, with 9 nucleotides matching TRBD1. This CDR3 has 15 residues. Germline assignment: CDR1 MNHEY and CDR2 SVGAGI. V lost 1 base, J lost 2 bases, and 3 bases stayed unmatched. CDR3 residues: CASSYYGTGTYEQYF. CDR3 coding DNA: TGTGCCAGCAGTTACTACGGGACAGGGACCTACGAGCAGTACTTC.

V and J are TRBV14 and TRBJ2-7; D uncertain. The CDR3 loop spans 13 amino acids. Trimming pared 1 base from V and 0 bases from J, leaving 4 bases between. Looked up from germline, CDR1 is SGHDN and CDR2 is FVKESK. The CDR3 loop reads CASSQGYSYEQYF. In DNA, the CDR3 is TGTGCCAGCAGCCAAGGTTACTCCTACGAGCAGTACTTC.

The CDR3 coding sequence is TGTGCCAGCAGAAGACTAGCGGGCGCTACCGGGGAGCTGTTTTTT. Translation: CASRRLAGATGELFF. This sequence joins TRBV5-5 and TRBJ2-2; TRBD2 matches 10 bases. This CDR3 has 15 amino acids. V lost 5 bases to trimming and J lost 5 bases; unmatched junction nucleotides: 6. Germline loops: CDR1 SGHKS, CDR2 YYEKEE (reference sequence).

The chain has TRBV18 and TRBJ1-3, with a possible D match to TRBD1 (6 bases). CDR1 and CDR2 (germline): KGHSH, LQKENI. This CDR3 spans 16 amino acids. The V end was cut by 0 bases, the J end by 0 bases, with 9 bases between. CDR3 bases: TGTGCCAGCTCACCACCCGGCAGGGGCTCTGGAAACACCATATATTTT. It translates to CASSPPGRGSGNTIYF.

This clone was recorded once. The chain combines TRBV27 with TRBJ1-1; tentative D call: TRBD1 (5 bases). Germline V CDR1 and CDR2: MNHEY, SMNVEV (reference sequence). The V end was cut by 2 bases, the J end by 3 bases, with 10 bases between. CDR3 length equals 14 residues. In nucleotides, the CDR3 is TGTGCCAGCAGTTTAGGTCTAGGGGACACTGAAGCTTTCTTT. It is translated as CASSLGLGDTEAFF.